The sequence of this T cell receptor (beta chain) was determined in a study of response to subunit inactivated influenza vaccine. This clonotype was detected only a few times. MiXCR, run by TCRdb on the RT-PCR reads, gives a single entry per CDR3 protein. This table holds 800,000 to 1,000,000 distinct CDR3 sequences, around 20% found once. The receptor comes from a man in his fifties who received an inactivated influenza vaccine. The sample here was PBMCs from blood, taken roughly 5 days after vaccination.

CDR3 sequence: CSARDQGSSGQFF. Here the CDR3 DNA reads TGCAGTGCTAGAGATCAGGGTTCTAGCGGGCAGTTCTTC. The rearrangement uses TRBV20-1 and TRBJ2-1, with 7 nucleotides matching TRBD2. This CDR3 has 13 residues. CDR1 and CDR2 (germline): DFQATT, SNEGSKA (reference sequence). V gave up 0 bases and J gave up 12 bases; unmatched junction bases: 8.